Listed here are 8 T cell receptor beta chains from one sample, sequenced in a study of shared clonotypes between healthy human individuals. Naive CD8 cells comprised CD45RO-negative, CCR7-positively selected cells, excluding terminally differentiated effector memory CD45RA+ cells. Measured with immunoSEQ multiplex PCR; TCRdb has only the in-frame clones, and not every one. Of millions of clones in the sample, 93% were seen once. Sequenced: naive CD8+ T cells from PBMCs. The receptors were gathered from a man between 18 and 29 years old in good health. Some clones in this sample may be carry-over from other donors' samples.

The chain uses TRBV6-1 and TRBJ2-2; D gene unclear. The CDR3 extends over 11 amino acids. V lost 6 bases and J 6 bases, leaving 5 bases between the germline ends. CDR1 is MNHNS and CDR2 is SASEGT in the germline V gene. CDR3 nucleotides: TGTGCCAGCAGGGGTCCCGGGGAGCTGTTTTTT. It yields the protein CASRGPGELFF.

This chain uses TRBV2 with TRBJ2-5; D may be TRBD1 or TRBD2 (5 bases each). Germline V gives CDR1 SNHLY, CDR2 FYNNEI. CDR3 length: 13 residues. The V end was cut by 7 bases, the J end by 1 base, with 10 bases between. CDR3 region: CASNLGVQETQYF. CDR3 DNA: TGTGCCAGCAACCTGGGGGTCCAAGAGACCCAGTACTTC.

The rearrangement joins TRBV7-9 to TRBJ2-1, with D tentatively TRBD2 (6 bases). V shed 5 bases and J shed 6 bases, with 17 bases lying between them. Germline lookup yields CDR1 SEHNR and CDR2 FQNEAQ (reference sequence). The CDR3 loop spans 15 amino acids. The CDR3 protein is CASSEGLDPVNEQFF. The CDR3 coding sequence is TGTGCCAGCAGCGAGGGACTGGACCCCGTCAATGAGCAGTTCTTC.

The V gene is TRBV27, the J gene TRBJ1-1, with D unresolved. From germline, CDR1 is MNHEY and CDR2 SMNVEV (reference sequence). V lost 2 bases and J 2 bases, leaving 21 bases between the germline ends. CDR3 length equals 18 residues. As DNA, the CDR3 is TGTGCCAGCAGTTTACGACCCCCAACACGGACTGGCAACACTGAAGCTTTCTTT. Translation gives CASSLRPPTRTGNTEAFF.

The CDR3 DNA follows: TGCGCCAGCAGCCAGGAAACTCGGGAGACCCAGTACTTC. Translating gives CASSQETRETQYF. This chain connects TRBV4-3 to TRBJ2-5; D remains ambiguous. CDR3 length: 13 residues. With 3 bases removed from V and 5 bases from J, the gap between germline ends came to 10 bases. Germline CDR1 and CDR2: LGHNA and YSLEER.

V gene TRBV11-3 combines with J gene TRBJ1-1, with D unclear. V was cut by 5 bases and J by 6 bases, with 10 bases left in between. The CDR3 runs 12 residues. Germline CDR1 and CDR2: SGHNT and YENEEA. CDR3 region: CASSARGAEAFF. In nucleotides, the CDR3 is TGTGCCAGCAGCGCAAGAGGAGCTGAAGCTTTCTTT.

The J gene is TRBJ2-1, the V gene TRBV11-1; D is tentatively TRBD1 or TRBD2 (5 bases each). The germline V gene encodes CDR1 SGHAT and CDR2 FQDESV (reference sequence). V was clipped by 4 bases and J by 12 bases, with 13 bases between them. The CDR3 spans 12 residues. The CDR3 sequence is CASSSGPFSQFF. The CDR3 nucleotides are TGTGCCAGCAGCTCGGGACCCTTTTCGCAGTTCTTC. The whole variable domain, remainder taken from reference TRBV11-1 and TRBJ2-1, is EAEVAQSPRYKITEKSQAVAFWCDPISGHATLYWYRQILGQGPELLVQFQDESVVDDSQLPKDRFSAERLKGVDSTLKIQPAELGDSAMYLCASSSGPFSQFFGPGTRLTVL.

J is TRBJ1-2 and V is TRBV5-8; D is ambiguous. Looked up from germline, CDR1 is SGHTS and CDR2 is YDEGEE. CDR3 length: 15 amino acids. V dropped 4 bases and J dropped 2 bases, with 15 bases sitting between them. The CDR3 protein is CASSGRDLGNYGYTF. The DNA for the CDR3 is TGTGCCAGCAGCGGCCGGGATCTGGGCAACTATGGCTACACCTTC. The whole variable domain, filled in from reference TRBV5-8 and TRBJ1-2, reads EAGVTQSPTHLIKTRGQQATLRCSPISGHTSVYWYQQALGLGLQFLLWYDEGEERNRGNFPPRFSGRQFPNYSSELNVNALELEDSALYLCASSGRDLGNYGYTFGSGTRLTVV.